A single sample gave rise to the 12 T cell receptor beta chains below, sequenced in a study of TIL therapy for anti-PD-1-resistant metastatic lung cancer. Documented time point: pre-treatment sample, taken before nivolumab and TIL therapy. The immunoSEQ assay was v3. Libraries were prepared by immunoSEQ multiplex PCR; TCRdb keeps only in-frame clonotypes and omits some of them. There are 10,000 or so clones in the sample; nearly 80% occur only once, and about 9.4% lies in the top ten. The sample was blood, taken at baseline. The origin of the receptors is a person between 25 and 80 years old with non-small cell lung cancer.

V usage is TRBV7-3 and J usage is TRBJ2-3, with TRBD2 matching over 13 bases. CDR3 length equals 16 residues. From germline, CDR1 is SGHTA and CDR2 FQGTGA. Unmatched junction bases numbered 6, after V lost 5 bases and J lost 4 bases. The CDR3 bases are TGTGCCAGCAGCCTCCGACTAGCGGGAGGTGCAGATACGCAGTATTTT. It translates to CASSLRLAGGADTQYF.

This chain connects TRBV7-2 to TRBJ2-7, with D hard to call. Germline lookup yields CDR1 SGHTA and CDR2 FQGNSA. Trimming stripped 1 base from V and 2 bases from J, with 12 bases between. CDR3 length: 15 residues. CDR3 sequence (DNA): TGTGCCAGCAGCTTAGGAGCCAGGTACCCCTACGAGCAGTACTTC. This translates into CASSLGARYPYEQYF.

This clone was counted a single time. The chain links TRBV27 to TRBJ2-7; 9 positions match TRBD1. Germline V gives CDR1 MNHEY, CDR2 SMNVEV (reference sequence). The V gene end was trimmed by 6 bases and the J gene end by 3 bases; junction bases not matched to a gene: 12. This CDR3 has 16 amino acids. The CDR3: CASSREPGQGIYEQYF. The CDR3 coding sequence is TGTGCCAGCAGCCGAGAACCGGGACAGGGAATCTACGAGCAGTACTTC.

The chain recombines TRBV27 with TRBJ2-1; weak D call: TRBD2 (5 bases). Deletions cut 5 bases from V and 9 bases from J, with 20 bases between. This CDR3 has 15 amino acids. Germline V gene sequence: CDR1 MNHEY, CDR2 SMNVEV (reference sequence). As DNA, the CDR3 is TGTGCCAGCAGTCCCTTGGACTGGAATGTGTCTGAGCAGTTCTTC. This translates into CASSPLDWNVSEQFF.

This rearrangement joins TRBV21-1 to TRBJ2-1; whether TRBD2, the table's D call, matches the DNA was not checked. TRBV21-1 is given as a pseudogene. The CDR3 is 16 residues long. CDR3 nucleotide sequence: TGTGCCAGCAGCACACTCCGGGACTCACCTTACAATGAGCAGTTCTTC. Encoded protein: CASSTLRDSPYNEQFF.

The chain carries TRBV20-1 and TRBJ2-3; D unclear. V shed 3 bases and J shed 3 bases, with 4 bases lying between them. Germline lookup yields CDR1 DFQATT and CDR2 SNEGSKA (reference sequence). This CDR3 region has 11 residues. CDR3 amino acids: CSARRTDTQYF. In DNA, the CDR3 is TGCAGTGCTAGGAGAACAGATACGCAGTATTTT.

This chain connects TRBV7-2 to TRBJ2-1, with no clear D. Germline V lookup: CDR1 SGHTA, CDR2 FQGNSA. The CDR3 extends over 12 amino acids. Trimming shortened V by 5 bases and J by 4 bases, and 6 bases separated the two germline ends. The CDR3 is CASSQIYNEQFF. As DNA, the CDR3 is TGTGCCAGCAGCCAAATATACAATGAGCAGTTCTTC. Combining the CDR3 with reference TRBV7-2 and TRBJ2-1 gives the whole variable domain GAGVSQSPSNKVTEKGKDVELRCDPISGHTALYWYRQSLGQGLEFLIYFQGNSAPDKSGLPSDRFSAERTGGSVSTLTIQRTQQEDSAVYLCASSQIYNEQFFGPGTRLTVL.

The chain has TRBV2 and TRBJ2-1; unclear D gene. Germline CDR1 is SNHLY and CDR2 is FYNNEI. The CDR3 length is 13 residues. Deletions cut 4 bases from V and 5 bases from J, with 9 bases between. CDR3 sequence (DNA): TGTGCCAGCAGTGGACTGGAGAACAATGAGCAGTTCTTC. Amino acid sequence: CASSGLENNEQFF. The whole variable domain, filled in from reference TRBV2 and TRBJ2-1, reads EPEVTQTPSHQVTQMGQEVILRCVPISNHLYFYWYRQILGQKVEFLVSFYNNEISEKSEIFDDQFSVERPDGSNFTLKIRSTKLEDSAMYFCASSGLENNEQFFGPGTRLTVL.

The chain uses TRBV19 and TRBJ1-3, with D possibly being TRBD1 (5 bases). V was pared by 6 bases and J by 4 bases, with 13 bases between. The CDR3 consists of 14 residues. Germline CDR1 is LNHDA and CDR2 is SQIVND (reference sequence). The CDR3 DNA reads TGTGCCAGTAGACGCGGGACTGTAGGAAACACCATATATTTT. It is translated as CASRRGTVGNTIYF.

In this sample, this clone turned up once. The V call is TRBV7-3, the J call TRBJ1-2; the match to TRBD1 covers 10 bases. Trimming at V came to 2 bases and at J to 8 bases, leaving 2 bases not matched to a gene. Germline CDR1 is SGHTA and CDR2 is FQGTGA. The CDR3 loop spans 13 amino acids. The CDR3 nucleotides are TGTGCCAGCAGCTTAGGACAGGGGGAAGGCTACACCTTC. It translates to CASSLGQGEGYTF.

The chain carries TRBV5-8 and TRBJ2-3; perhaps TRBD2 as D (5 bases). The germline V and J ends were trimmed by 4 bases and 6 bases, with 9 bases remaining between them. The CDR3 covers 12 residues. Germline CDR1 SGHTS, CDR2 YDEGEE. The DNA for the CDR3 is TGTGCCAGCAGCGCACGGAGGGATACGCAGTATTTT. It specifies CASSARRDTQYF.

The chain uses TRBV30 and TRBJ1-2; D might be TRBD1 (5 bases). The CDR3 covers 13 residues. V lost 0 bases to trimming and J lost 2 bases, with 7 bases between them. CDR1 is GTSNPN and CDR2 is SVGIG in the germline V gene (reference sequence). The CDR3 spells CAWSVDSNYGYTF. The CDR3, as DNA: TGTGCCTGGAGTGTAGACAGCAACTATGGCTACACCTTC.